Listed here are 12 T cell receptor beta chains from one sample, sequenced in a study of cytomegalovirus exposure and HLA in healthy donors. The PCR employed 60 Vbeta primers together with 13 Jbeta primers. The table came from immunoSEQ multiplex PCR; TCRdb's copy has only in-frame clones and leaves some out. The sample comprises 65,000 to 80,000 clones, around 84% of which are singletons, and 7.5% to 10% rests with the top ten. The sequenced sample was PBMCs. These receptors originate from a woman aged 40 to 49 in good health and CMV-seropositive.

The V gene is TRBV7-9, the J gene TRBJ1-1; no clear D. This CDR3 spans 14 amino acids. The germline gives CDR1 SEHNR, CDR2 FQNEAQ (reference sequence). Trimming took off 1 base at V and 5 bases at J, with 11 bases between the two ends. In DNA form, the CDR3 reads TGTGCCAGCAGCTTAGATGGAGGCAGGACTGAAGCTTTCTTT. Protein product: CASSLDGGRTEAFF.

The J gene is TRBJ1-6, the V gene TRBV5-8, with D maybe TRBD1 (5 bases). V was shortened by 0 bases and J by 7 bases, with 8 bases between the two germline ends. The CDR3 covers 14 residues. Per germline, CDR1 SGHTS and CDR2 YDEGEE. CDR3 sequence: CASSLEQVNSPLHF. The CDR3 DNA reads TGTGCCAGCAGCTTGGAACAGGTCAATTCACCCCTCCACTTT.

This clone turned up a few times. The chain carries TRBV19 and TRBJ1-5, with TRBD1 as a possible D gene (5 bases). This CDR3 spans 15 amino acids. The germline CDR1 and CDR2 sequences are LNHDA and SQIVND (reference sequence). V lost 7 bases and J lost 2, with 15 bases in between. The CDR3 region is CASNWEKGGNQPQHF. Here the CDR3 DNA reads TGTGCCAGTAATTGGGAAAAAGGGGGCAATCAGCCCCAGCATTTT.

V usage is TRBV11-2 and J usage is TRBJ1-1; D may be TRBD1 (5 bases). The V end was cut by 1 base, the J end by 1 base, with 10 bases between. Per germline, CDR1 SGHAT and CDR2 FQNNGV. The CDR3 consists of 15 residues. DNA of the CDR3: TGTGCCAGCAGCTTAGCAGGTGGGGCGAACACTGAAGCTTTCTTT. Protein sequence: CASSLAGGANTEAFF.

The chain couples TRBV5-1 to TRBJ2-7; 7 bases agree with TRBD2. The V gene's germline CDR1 is SGHRS and CDR2 YFSETQ. J lost 6 bases, V lost 4 bases, and 10 bases had no gene match. The CDR3 is 14 amino acids. The CDR3 DNA is TGCGCCAGCAGCCCCTGGGAGGGAGGGGTCGAGCAGTACTTC. It specifies CASSPWEGGVEQYF. Combining the CDR3 with reference TRBV5-1 and TRBJ2-7 gives the whole variable domain KAGVTQTPRYLIKTRGQQVTLSCSPISGHRSVSWYQQTPGQGLQFLFEYFSETQRNKGNFPGRFSGRQFSNSRSEMNVSTLELGDSALYLCASSPWEGGVEQYFGPGTRLTVT.

The V gene is TRBV4-1, the J gene TRBJ2-3, with 7 bases fitting TRBD1. The CDR3 loop spans 13 amino acids. With 5 bases clipped from V and 7 bases from J, the junction kept 6 bases outside the gene matches. Germline CDR1 MGHRA, CDR2 YSYEKL. DNA for the CDR3: TGCGCCAGCAGCGACAGGGTGGGAAATACGCAGTATTTT. Translation gives CASSDRVGNTQYF.

The rearrangement joins TRBV21-1 to TRBJ2-7; TRBD1 is the table's D call and was not checked against the DNA. TRBV21-1 is listed as a pseudogene. The CDR3 loop spans 14 amino acids. The CDR3 nucleotides read TGTGCCAGCAGCACCGACAGGACCTCCTACGAGCAGTACTTC. Its translation is CASSTDRTSYEQYF.

This clone was detected only once. The rearrangement uses TRBV2 and TRBJ2-2; D possibly corresponds to TRBD1 (6 bases). This CDR3 spans 14 amino acids. The V gene's germline CDR1 is SNHLY and CDR2 FYNNEI. The ends were cut back, 4 bases at V and 2 bases at J, with 8 bases in the middle. CDR3 region: CASSGQANTGELFF. CDR3 DNA sequence: TGTGCCAGCAGTGGACAGGCAAACACCGGGGAGCTGTTTTTT.

The chain carries TRBV9 and TRBJ2-5, with a tentative D call TRBD2 (5 bases). This CDR3 comprises 13 residues. Germline V lookup: CDR1 SGDLS, CDR2 YYNGEE. Trimming left V 3 bases short and J 5 bases short, with 11 bases between. In nucleotides, the CDR3 is TGTGCCAGCAGCGCACTACCGGGGGAGACCCAGTACTTC. Its translation: CASSALPGETQYF.

The table lists this clone with a few counts. V usage is TRBV27 and J usage is TRBJ2-7; a weak D match, TRBD1 (5 bases). CDR1 and CDR2 (germline): MNHEY, SMNVEV (reference sequence). The CDR3 spans 12 residues. V lost 6 bases and J 7 bases, leaving 13 bases between the germline ends. Here the CDR3 reads CASRTGLREQYF. Written as DNA, the CDR3 is TGTGCCAGCAGAACAGGCCTCCGGGAGCAGTACTTC.

The chain has TRBV5-1 and TRBJ2-3, with 8 bases identical to TRBD2. The length of the CDR3 is 15 residues. The V gene's germline CDR1 is SGHRS and CDR2 YFSETQ. V shed 0 bases, J shed 3 bases, and the junction held 3 bases outside the gene matches. CDR3 sequence reads: CASSLATSETDTQYF. The CDR3 nucleotides are TGCGCCAGCAGCTTGGCGACTAGCGAGACAGATACGCAGTATTTT. Looking up the rest from reference TRBV5-1 and TRBJ2-3 gives the full variable domain: KAGVTQTPRYLIKTRGQQVTLSCSPISGHRSVSWYQQTPGQGLQFLFEYFSETQRNKGNFPGRFSGRQFSNSRSEMNVSTLELGDSALYLCASSLATSETDTQYFGPGTRLTVL.

The V and J genes are TRBV5-1 and TRBJ2-2; D unclear. The CDR3 contains 16 residues. Trimming removed 1 base from V and 3 bases from J, with 13 bases in between. Per germline, CDR1 SGHRS and CDR2 YFSETQ. CDR3 bases: TGCGCCAGCAGCTTGAGCCTAGACCCCGACACCGGGGAGCTGTTTTTT. It yields the protein CASSLSLDPDTGELFF.